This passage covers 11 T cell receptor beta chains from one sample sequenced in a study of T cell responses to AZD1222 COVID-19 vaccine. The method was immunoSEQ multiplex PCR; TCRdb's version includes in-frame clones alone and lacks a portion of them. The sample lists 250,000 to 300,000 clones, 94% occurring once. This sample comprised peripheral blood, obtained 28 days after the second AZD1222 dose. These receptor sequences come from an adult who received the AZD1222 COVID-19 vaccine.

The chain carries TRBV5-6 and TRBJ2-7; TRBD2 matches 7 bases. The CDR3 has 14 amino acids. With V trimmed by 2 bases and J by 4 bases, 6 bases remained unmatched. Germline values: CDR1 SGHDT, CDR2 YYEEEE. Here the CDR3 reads CASSLRGRAYEQYF. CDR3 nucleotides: TGTGCCAGCAGCTTACGGGGGAGGGCTTACGAGCAGTACTTC. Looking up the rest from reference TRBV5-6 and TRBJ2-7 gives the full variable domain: DAGVTQSPTHLIKTRGQQVTLRCSPKSGHDTVSWYQQALGQGPQFIFQYYEEEERQRGNFPDRFSGHQFPNYSSELNVNALLLGDSALYLCASSLRGRAYEQYFGPGTRLTVT.

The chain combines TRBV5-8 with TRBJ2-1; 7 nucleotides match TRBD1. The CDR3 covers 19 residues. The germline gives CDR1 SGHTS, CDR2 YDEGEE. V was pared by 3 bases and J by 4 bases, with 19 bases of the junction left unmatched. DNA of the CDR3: TGTGCCAGCAGCTCCCAAAGAACAGCCGGGACAGCCGATTACAATGAGCAGTTCTTC. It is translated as CASSSQRTAGTADYNEQFF.

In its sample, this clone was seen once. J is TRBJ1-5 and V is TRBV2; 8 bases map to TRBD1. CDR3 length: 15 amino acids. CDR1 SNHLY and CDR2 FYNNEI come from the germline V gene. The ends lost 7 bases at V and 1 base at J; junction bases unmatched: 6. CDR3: CASKGDRLSNQPQHF. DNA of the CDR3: TGTGCCAGCAAAGGGGACAGGCTAAGCAATCAGCCCCAGCATTTT. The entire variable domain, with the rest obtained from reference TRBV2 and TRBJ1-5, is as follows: EPEVTQTPSHQVTQMGQEVILRCVPISNHLYFYWYRQILGQKVEFLVSFYNNEISEKSEIFDDQFSVERPDGSNFTLKIRSTKLEDSAMYFCASKGDRLSNQPQHFGDGTRLSIL.

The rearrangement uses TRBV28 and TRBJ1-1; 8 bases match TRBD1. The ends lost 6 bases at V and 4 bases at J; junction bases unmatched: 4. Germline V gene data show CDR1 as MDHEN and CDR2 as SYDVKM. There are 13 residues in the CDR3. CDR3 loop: CASRDRVPTEAFF. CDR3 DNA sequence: TGTGCCAGCAGGGACAGGGTACCCACTGAAGCTTTCTTT.

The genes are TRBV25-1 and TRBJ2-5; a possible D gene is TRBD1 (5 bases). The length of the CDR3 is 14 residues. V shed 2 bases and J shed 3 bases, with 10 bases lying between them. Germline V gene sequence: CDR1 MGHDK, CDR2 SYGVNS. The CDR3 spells CASSEAGWEETQYF. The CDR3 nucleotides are TGTGCCAGCAGTGAAGCAGGGTGGGAAGAGACCCAGTACTTC.

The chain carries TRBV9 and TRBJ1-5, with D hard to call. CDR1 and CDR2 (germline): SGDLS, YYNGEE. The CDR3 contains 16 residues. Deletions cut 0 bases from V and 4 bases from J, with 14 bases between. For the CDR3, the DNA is TGTGCCAGCAGCGTAGGGTCCGGGTTTGGTAATCAGCCCCAGCATTTT. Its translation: CASSVGSGFGNQPQHF.

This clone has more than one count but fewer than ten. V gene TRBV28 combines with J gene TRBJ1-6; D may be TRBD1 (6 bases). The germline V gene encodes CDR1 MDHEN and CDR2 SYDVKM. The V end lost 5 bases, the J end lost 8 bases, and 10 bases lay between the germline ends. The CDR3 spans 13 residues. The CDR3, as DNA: TGTGCCAGCAGTATCAGGGGTCATTCACCCCTCCACTTT. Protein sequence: CASSIRGHSPLHF. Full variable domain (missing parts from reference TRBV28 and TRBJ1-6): DVKVTQSSRYLVKRTGEKVFLECVQDMDHENMFWYRQDPGLGLRLIYFSYDVKMKEKGDIPEGYSVSREKKERFSLILESASTNQTSMYLCASSIRGHSPLHFGNGTRLTVT.

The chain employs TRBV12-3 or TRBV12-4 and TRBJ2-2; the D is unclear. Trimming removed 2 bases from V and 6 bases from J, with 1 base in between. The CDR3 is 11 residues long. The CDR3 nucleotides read TGTGCCAGCAGTTTACCCGGGGAGCTGTTTTTT. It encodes CASSLPGELFF.

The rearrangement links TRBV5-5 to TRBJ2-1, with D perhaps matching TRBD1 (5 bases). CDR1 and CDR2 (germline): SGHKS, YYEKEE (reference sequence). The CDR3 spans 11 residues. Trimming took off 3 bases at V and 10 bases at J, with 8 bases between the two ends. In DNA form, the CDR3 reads TGTGCCAGCAGCTGGACAAGCGAGCAGTTCTTC. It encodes CASSWTSEQFF.

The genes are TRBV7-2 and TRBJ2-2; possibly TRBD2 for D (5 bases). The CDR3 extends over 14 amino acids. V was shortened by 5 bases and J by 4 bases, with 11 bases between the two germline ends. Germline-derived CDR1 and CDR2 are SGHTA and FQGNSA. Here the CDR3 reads CASSPWRATGELFF. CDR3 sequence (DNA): TGTGCCAGCAGCCCCTGGCGGGCCACCGGGGAGCTGTTTTTT.

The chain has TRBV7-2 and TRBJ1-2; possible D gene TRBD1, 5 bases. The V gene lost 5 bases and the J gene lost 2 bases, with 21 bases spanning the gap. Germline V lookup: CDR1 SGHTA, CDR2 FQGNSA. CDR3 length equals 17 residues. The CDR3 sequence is CASSPRALRGANYGYTF. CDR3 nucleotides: TGTGCCAGCAGCCCACGGGCCTTACGGGGCGCGAACTATGGCTACACCTTC.